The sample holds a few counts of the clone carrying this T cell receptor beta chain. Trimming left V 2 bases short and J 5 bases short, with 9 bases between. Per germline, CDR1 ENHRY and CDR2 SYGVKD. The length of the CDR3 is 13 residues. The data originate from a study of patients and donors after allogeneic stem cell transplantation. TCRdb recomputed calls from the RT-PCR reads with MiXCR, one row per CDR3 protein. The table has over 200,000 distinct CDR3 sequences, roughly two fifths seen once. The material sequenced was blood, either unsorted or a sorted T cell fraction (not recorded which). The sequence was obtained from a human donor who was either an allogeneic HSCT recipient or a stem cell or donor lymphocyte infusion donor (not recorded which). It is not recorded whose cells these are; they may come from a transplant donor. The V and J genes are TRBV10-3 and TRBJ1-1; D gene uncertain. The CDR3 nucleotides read TGTGCCATCAGTGAGATGGTGGAGACTGAAGCTTTCTTT. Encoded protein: CAISEMVETEAFF.